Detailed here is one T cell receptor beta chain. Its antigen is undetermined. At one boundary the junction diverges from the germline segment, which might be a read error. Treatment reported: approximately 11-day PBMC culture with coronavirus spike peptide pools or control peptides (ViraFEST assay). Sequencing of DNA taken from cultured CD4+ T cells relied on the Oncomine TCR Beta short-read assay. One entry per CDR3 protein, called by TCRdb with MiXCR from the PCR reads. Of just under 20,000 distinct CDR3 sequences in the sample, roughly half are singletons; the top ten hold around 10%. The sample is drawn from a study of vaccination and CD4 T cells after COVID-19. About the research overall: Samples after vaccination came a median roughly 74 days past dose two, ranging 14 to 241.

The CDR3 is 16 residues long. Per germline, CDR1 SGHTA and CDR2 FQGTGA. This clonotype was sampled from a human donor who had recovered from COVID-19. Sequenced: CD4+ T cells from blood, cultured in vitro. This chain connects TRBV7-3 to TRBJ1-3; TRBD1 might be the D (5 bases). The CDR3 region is CASSQERGVTGNTIYF. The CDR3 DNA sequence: TGCGCCAGCAGCCAAGAGCGAGGGGTCACAGGAAACACCATATATTTT.